These 23 T cell receptor beta chains were sequenced from one sample in a study of STAT5B mutations in CD4+ large granular lymphocyte leukemia. Clones were sequenced by immunoSEQ multiplex PCR, and TCRdb holds only the in-frame ones, with some missing. Here the sample spans over 25,000 clones, 72% being singletons. Sample: CD4+ T cells from blood buffy coats. These receptors originate from a human donor in good health.

V and J are TRBV30 and TRBJ2-3; no firm D call. The CDR3 contains 15 residues. Trimming cost V 1 base and J 2 bases, with 13 bases left between them. Germline assignment: CDR1 GTSNPN and CDR2 SVGIG (reference sequence). This chain's CDR3 is CAWSGAVGITDTQYF. The DNA for the CDR3 is TGTGCCTGGAGTGGAGCAGTAGGGATCACAGATACGCAGTATTTT. The full variable domain, with the rest looked up from reference TRBV30 and TRBJ2-3, is SQTIHQWPATLVQPVGSPLSLECTVEGTSNPNLYWYRQAAGRGLQLLFYSVGIGQISSEVPQNLSASRPQDRQFILSSKKLLLSDSGFYLCAWSGAVGITDTQYFGPGTRLTVL.

This clone was seen just once. This chain uses TRBV7-2 with TRBJ2-1, with TRBD1 matching over 8 bases. Trimming took 5 bases from V and 4 from J; bases not matched to a gene: 7. The CDR3 totals 15 residues. Germline loops: CDR1 SGHTA, CDR2 FQGNSA. The CDR3 region is CASSTGQGGYNEQFF. The CDR3 coding sequence is TGTGCCAGCAGCACCGGACAGGGAGGTTACAATGAGCAGTTCTTC.

This chain connects TRBV5-4 to TRBJ1-2; weak D call: TRBD1 (5 bases). Germline V lookup: CDR1 SGHNT, CDR2 YYREEE (reference sequence). There are 13 residues in the CDR3. Trimming took off 6 bases at V and 5 bases at J, with 14 bases between the two ends. CDR3 amino acids: CASNPGREYGYTF. CDR3 DNA sequence: TGTGCCAGCAACCCGGGCAGGGAGTATGGCTACACCTTC.

The chain combines TRBV5-4 with TRBJ2-3, with no clear D. Looked up from germline, CDR1 is SGHNT and CDR2 is YYREEE (reference sequence). Trimming removed 0 bases from V and 2 bases from J, with 10 bases in between. The CDR3 sequence is 15 residues long. CDR3 in amino acids: CASSLVPDYTDTQYF. The CDR3 bases are TGTGCCAGCAGCTTGGTTCCAGATTACACAGATACGCAGTATTTT.

The chain combines TRBV6-6 with TRBJ1-1; 10 bases are a match to TRBD1. The CDR3 contains 16 residues. Per germline, CDR1 MNHNY and CDR2 SVGAGI (reference sequence). V lost 3 bases to trimming and J lost 4 bases; unmatched junction nucleotides: 8. CDR3 sequence: CASSYTLTGGGTEAFF. Here the CDR3 DNA reads TGTGCCAGCAGTTATACTCTGACAGGGGGCGGCACTGAAGCTTTCTTT.

The chain employs TRBV20-1 and TRBJ2-3; D ambiguous. V shed 6 bases and J shed 4 bases, with 8 bases lying between them. The CDR3 is 11 residues long. Per germline, CDR1 DFQATT and CDR2 SNEGSKA (reference sequence). The CDR3 DNA sequence: TGCAGTGCCCCCTTCCCAGATACGCAGTATTTT. The encoded protein is CSAPFPDTQYF.

The CDR3 loop reads CASSLKSSTDTQYF. In DNA form, the CDR3 reads TGCGCCAGCAGCTTGAAGAGCAGCACAGATACGCAGTATTTT. The chain uses TRBV5-1 and TRBJ2-3; D is undetermined. V dropped 1 base and J dropped 0 bases, with 6 bases sitting between them. Germline values: CDR1 SGHRS, CDR2 YFSETQ. The CDR3 is made up of 14 amino acids.

The chain uses TRBV12-5 and TRBJ2-1; 7 bases agree with TRBD2. The CDR3 is made up of 16 amino acids. Losses at the gene ends were 6 bases for V and 0 bases for J; bases not matched to a gene: 8. Germline assignment: CDR1 LGHNT and CDR2 FRNRAP. CDR3 coding DNA: TGTGCTAGTGGCGCCTGGCGGGGGATCTCCTACAATGAGCAGTTCTTC. It specifies CASGAWRGISYNEQFF. The variable domain in full, completed from reference TRBV12-5 and TRBJ2-1, reads DARVTQTPRHKVTEMGQEVTMRCQPILGHNTVFWYRQTMMQGLELLAYFRNRAPLDDSGMPKDRFSAEMPDATLATLKIQPSEPRDSAVYFCASGAWRGISYNEQFFGPGTRLTVL.

The rearrangement links TRBV5-1 to TRBJ2-2, with 9 nucleotides matching TRBD2. CDR1 SGHRS and CDR2 YFSETQ come from the germline V gene. This CDR3 has 16 amino acids. The V segment lost 3 bases and the J segment 6 bases; nucleotides outside the gene matches: 9. DNA for the CDR3: TGCGCCAGCAGCTGGGAGGCTAGCGGGGTCGCCGGGGAGCTGTTTTTT. Translated: CASSWEASGVAGELFF.

This rearrangement joins TRBV7-9 to TRBJ1-2; D is unresolved. Looked up from germline, CDR1 is SEHNR and CDR2 is FQNEAQ (reference sequence). Trimming shortened V by 1 base and J by 5 bases, and 14 bases separated the two germline ends. The CDR3 covers 15 residues. In DNA form, the CDR3 reads TGTGCCAGCAGCTTAGACACCCCCTCAGTATATGGCTACACCTTC. The encoded protein is CASSLDTPSVYGYTF.

The rearrangement uses TRBV7-9 and TRBJ1-2; 7 positions match TRBD1. This CDR3 is 14 amino acids long. The V gene's germline CDR1 is SEHNR and CDR2 FQNEAQ (reference sequence). After removal of 5 bases from V and 4 bases from J, the junction contained 7 bases not matched to a gene. The CDR3 sequence: CASSLQGRVYGYTF. The CDR3 coding sequence is TGTGCCAGCAGCCTACAGGGGCGCGTCTATGGCTACACCTTC.

The J gene is TRBJ1-2, the V gene TRBV19; 8 positions match TRBD1. The V gene end was trimmed by 3 bases and the J gene end by 8 bases; junction bases not matched to a gene: 5. The CDR3 has 13 amino acids. Germline CDR1 reads LNHDA; CDR2 reads SQIVND (reference sequence). The CDR3 DNA sequence: TGTGCCAGTAGTATGGGACAGGCGGACGGCTACACCTTC. Protein: CASSMGQADGYTF.

The chain employs TRBV6-5 and TRBJ1-1, with 8 bases fitting TRBD1. From germline, CDR1 is MNHEY and CDR2 SVGAGI. The V gene end was trimmed by 7 bases and the J gene end by 4 bases; junction bases not matched to a gene: 5. This CDR3 region has 13 residues. For the CDR3, the DNA is TGTGCCAGCATACACAGGGGGGGCACTGAAGCTTTCTTT. Its protein product is CASIHRGGTEAFF.

This rearrangement joins TRBV5-1 to TRBJ2-3; 12 bases are a match to TRBD2. Germline V gene sequence: CDR1 SGHRS, CDR2 YFSETQ. The ends lost 6 bases at V and 0 bases at J; junction bases unmatched: 5. The CDR3 consists of 16 residues. CDR3 loop: CASTRTSGISTDTQYF. CDR3 in DNA: TGCGCCAGCACCCGGACTAGCGGGATTAGCACAGATACGCAGTATTTT.

The chain has TRBV6-6 and TRBJ1-1; D may be TRBD1 (6 bases). The CDR3 sequence is 16 residues long. Germline V lookup: CDR1 MNHNY, CDR2 SVGAGI (reference sequence). Deletions cut 7 bases from V and 6 bases from J, with 24 bases between. CDR3 amino acids: CASIRGQSEIGSEAFF. For the CDR3, the DNA is TGTGCCAGCATCCGGGGGCAGTCCGAGATCGGCTCTGAAGCTTTCTTT.

The chain recombines TRBV29-1 with TRBJ1-1; D remains ambiguous. The CDR3 is 14 residues long. V was clipped by 3 bases and J by 5 bases, with 16 bases between them. Germline loops: CDR1 SQVTM, CDR2 ANQGSEA. The CDR3 loop is CSVDRGWVGTEAFF. The CDR3 DNA follows: TGCAGCGTTGATCGAGGGTGGGTAGGGACTGAAGCTTTCTTT.

A single count supports this clone. This chain uses TRBV2 with TRBJ2-5; D is perhaps TRBD2 (6 bases). V was clipped by 4 bases and J by 2 bases, with 14 bases between them. Germline CDR1 SNHLY, CDR2 FYNNEI. The CDR3 runs 15 residues. The CDR3 DNA sequence: TGTGCCAGCAGTGGGGACTTGGGTCCACAAGAGACCCAGTACTTC. This codes for CASSGDLGPQETQYF.

This chain links TRBV7-8 with TRBJ1-5; D is unresolved. Germline values: CDR1 SGHVS, CDR2 FQNEAQ. This CDR3 comprises 13 residues. V lost 5 bases, J lost 8 bases, and 13 bases lay in between. The CDR3, as DNA: TGTGCCAGCAGCCGTCTCTCAGACGAGCCCCAGCATTTT. Translated: CASSRLSDEPQHF.

The chain employs TRBV5-6 and TRBJ1-1; TRBD1 might be the D (5 bases). The germline V and J ends were trimmed by 3 bases and 4 bases, with 22 bases remaining between them. Germline V lookup: CDR1 SGHDT, CDR2 YYEEEE. This CDR3 region has 17 residues. CDR3 sequence reads: CASSSPGAGNPGTEAFF. CDR3 bases: TGTGCCAGCAGCTCCCCCGGGGCGGGCAACCCTGGCACTGAAGCTTTCTTT.

The chain uses TRBV29-1 and TRBJ1-4; 8 bases are a match to TRBD1. Germline-derived CDR1 and CDR2 are SQVTM and ANQGSEA. The V segment lost 6 bases and the J segment 8 bases; nucleotides outside the gene matches: 11. The CDR3 length is 14 residues. The CDR3 bases are TGCAGCGTGGGGGACAGGTTAAATGGAGAAAAACTGTTTTTT. It specifies CSVGDRLNGEKLFF.

The chain employs TRBV18 and TRBJ1-5, with a tentative D call TRBD1 (6 bases). The CDR3 sequence is 14 residues long. V lost 6 bases and J 5 bases, leaving 14 bases between the germline ends. Per germline, CDR1 KGHSH and CDR2 LQKENI. Here the CDR3 reads CASSPRGADQPQHF. The CDR3 DNA follows: TGTGCCAGCTCGCCCAGGGGCGCGGATCAGCCCCAGCATTTT.

This clone has only a few counts. The J gene is TRBJ2-7, the V gene TRBV7-2; D unclear. Trimming took off 0 bases at V and 6 bases at J, with 9 bases between the two ends. CDR3 length equals 13 residues. Germline CDR1 SGHTA, CDR2 FQGNSA. For the CDR3, the DNA is TGTGCCAGCAGCTTAGCGGGGTTCGGCGAGCAGTACTTC. It is translated as CASSLAGFGEQYF.

This clone appeared a few times. V usage is TRBV18 and J usage is TRBJ1-1; D is possibly TRBD1 (6 bases). V was trimmed by 6 bases and J by 1 base, leaving 15 bases between them. The CDR3 contains 15 residues. Germline values: CDR1 KGHSH, CDR2 LQKENI. This CDR3 reads CASSLGGGANTEAFF. CDR3 in DNA: TGTGCCAGCTCTCTCGGCGGGGGGGCGAACACTGAAGCTTTCTTT.